What follows are 26 T cell receptor beta chains derived from one specimen sequenced in a study of blood T cell repertoires in COVID-19. Sequenced by immunoSEQ multiplex PCR; TCRdb stores in-frame clones only, minus some. The data show some 210,000 clones, 80% to 90% seen once. The sample taken for sequencing was PBMCs or T cells enriched from blood (not recorded which). Receptors were obtained from a man in his forties who had recovered from COVID-19.

The count of this clone is one. The chain links TRBV25-1 to TRBJ2-5; maybe TRBD1 (6 bases). This CDR3 contains 15 residues. Germline assignment: CDR1 MGHDK and CDR2 SYGVNS. Trimming took off 4 bases at V and 3 bases at J, with 15 bases between the two ends. The CDR3 DNA is TGTGCCAGCAGTGCTGTTCGGACAGCCAAAGAGACCCAGTACTTC. As protein: CASSAVRTAKETQYF.

This chain uses TRBV19 with TRBJ1-1, with D possibly matching TRBD1 (5 bases). Germline lookup yields CDR1 LNHDA and CDR2 SQIVND (reference sequence). V was trimmed by 1 base and J by 3 bases, leaving 12 bases between them. The CDR3 is 15 amino acids. Here the CDR3 DNA reads TGTGCCAGTAGTATAGCAGGGCGTTGGGACACTGAAGCTTTCTTT. Its protein product is CASSIAGRWDTEAFF.

V gene TRBV18 combines with J gene TRBJ1-1; 10 nucleotides match TRBD1. Germline CDR1 reads KGHSH; CDR2 reads LQKENI. V dropped 5 bases and J dropped 2; count of bases not matched to a gene: 8. This CDR3 spans 16 amino acids. The chain's CDR3 is CASSTDRGKSNTEAFF. In DNA form, the CDR3 reads TGTGCCAGCTCAACGGACAGGGGGAAGAGTAACACTGAAGCTTTCTTT.

The chain carries TRBV5-5 and TRBJ2-1; possibly TRBD1 for D (6 bases). Trimming cost V 0 bases and J 3 bases, with 13 bases left between them. This CDR3 is 16 amino acids long. Germline assignment: CDR1 SGHKS and CDR2 YYEKEE (reference sequence). The CDR3 loop reads CASSLVSQGYYNEQFF. For the CDR3, the DNA is TGTGCCAGCAGCTTGGTCAGTCAGGGGTACTACAATGAGCAGTTCTTC.

This chain connects TRBV10-1 to TRBJ1-2, with 7 bases fitting TRBD1. After removal of 4 bases from V and 4 bases from J, the junction contained 0 bases not matched to a gene. The CDR3 sequence is 12 residues long. Germline lookup yields CDR1 WNHNN and CDR2 SYGVQD (reference sequence). The chain's CDR3 is CASSGQGYGYTF. CDR3 coding DNA: TGCGCCAGCAGTGGACAGGGCTATGGCTACACCTTC.

The gene calls are TRBV27 and TRBJ1-2; no firm D call. CDR3 size: 13 residues. Germline CDR1 and CDR2: MNHEY and SMNVEV (reference sequence). Trimming cost V 6 bases and J 6 bases, with 14 bases left between them. CDR3 residues: CASRSDGGHGYTF. For the CDR3, the DNA is TGTGCCAGCAGGTCGGACGGAGGGCATGGCTACACCTTC.

The chain links TRBV5-5 to TRBJ2-1, with TRBD1 matching over 7 bases. The V gene's germline CDR1 is SGHKS and CDR2 YYEKEE (reference sequence). V was clipped by 3 bases and J by 0 bases; unmatched bases: 6. This CDR3 has 16 amino acids. The CDR3 region is CASSSIRGSSYNEQFF. The CDR3 region has the DNA TGTGCCAGCAGCTCGATCAGGGGGAGCTCCTACAATGAGCAGTTCTTC. Filled out from reference TRBV5-5 and TRBJ2-1, the complete variable domain reads DAGVTQSPTHLIKTRGQQVTLRCSPISGHKSVSWYQQVLGQGPQFIFQYYEKEERGRGNFPDRFSARQFPNYSSELNVNALLLGDSALYLCASSSIRGSSYNEQFFGPGTRLTVL.

The CDR3 loop is CASSQGSRANTEAFF. The CDR3 DNA follows: TGTGCCAGCAGCCAAGGCTCGAGGGCGAACACTGAAGCTTTCTTT. The genes are TRBV4-2 and TRBJ1-1; D not certain. From germline, CDR1 is LGHNA and CDR2 YNFKEQ. This CDR3 contains 15 residues. Deletions cut 1 base from V and 1 base from J, with 10 bases between.

The chain carries TRBV5-4 and TRBJ1-2; D ambiguous. This CDR3 region has 11 residues. V was pared by 5 bases and J by 9 bases, with 11 bases between. Germline assignment: CDR1 SGHNT and CDR2 YYREEE (reference sequence). DNA for the CDR3: TGTGCCAGCAGGAAGTCCGGGAGCTACACCTTC. This translates into CASRKSGSYTF.

This chain connects TRBV5-5 to TRBJ1-3; 11 positions match TRBD1. The CDR3 length is 14 residues. In germline, CDR1 is SGHKS, CDR2 YYEKEE (reference sequence). After removal of 2 bases from V and 10 bases from J, the junction contained 5 bases not matched to a gene. CDR3 nucleotides: TGTGCCAGCAGCTTTGGACAGGGGGCCCGGACCATATATTTT. Translated, it gives CASSFGQGARTIYF. Combining the CDR3 with reference TRBV5-5 and TRBJ1-3 gives the whole variable domain DAGVTQSPTHLIKTRGQQVTLRCSPISGHKSVSWYQQVLGQGPQFIFQYYEKEERGRGNFPDRFSARQFPNYSSELNVNALLLGDSALYLCASSFGQGARTIYFGEGSWLTVV.

The chain is built from TRBV19 and TRBJ2-5; maybe TRBD2 (5 bases). Deletions cut 6 bases from V and 5 bases from J, with 16 bases between. From germline, CDR1 is LNHDA and CDR2 SQIVND (reference sequence). The CDR3 length is 14 residues. The CDR3 sequence is CASSSTGWEETQYF. CDR3 coding DNA: TGTGCCAGTAGCTCTACGGGGTGGGAGGAGACCCAGTACTTC. Full variable domain (remainder filled in from reference TRBV19 and TRBJ2-5): DGGITQSPKYLFRKEGQNVTLSCEQNLNHDAMYWYRQDPGQGLRLIYYSQIVNDFQKGDIAEGYSVSREKKESFPLTVTSAQKNPTAFYLCASSSTGWEETQYFGPGTRLLVL.

The chain employs TRBV30 and TRBJ2-3, with TRBD1 as a possible D gene (5 bases). The CDR3 extends over 16 amino acids. Trimming left V 2 bases short and J 0 bases short, with 15 bases between. Looked up from germline, CDR1 is GTSNPN and CDR2 is SVGIG (reference sequence). The CDR3 spells CAWSLGHAISTDTQYF. The CDR3 DNA reads TGTGCCTGGAGTTTGGGGCACGCCATAAGCACAGATACGCAGTATTTT.

The chain couples TRBV19 to TRBJ1-2, with a weak D call TRBD1 (6 bases). The CDR3 is made up of 15 amino acids. From germline, CDR1 is LNHDA and CDR2 SQIVND (reference sequence). V lost 4 bases to trimming and J lost 0 bases, with 12 bases between them. DNA for the CDR3: TGTGCCAGTAGTACCGGACAGACCACTAACTATGGCTACACCTTC. Residues: CASSTGQTTNYGYTF.

This clone has more than one count but fewer than ten. J is TRBJ1-5 and V is TRBV19; the match to TRBD1 covers 9 bases. CDR3 length: 15 amino acids. V was pared by 4 bases and J by 1 base, with 2 bases of the junction left unmatched. Germline CDR1 is LNHDA and CDR2 is SQIVND (reference sequence). Written as DNA, the CDR3 is TGTGCCAGTAGTACGGGGACAGGGAGCAATCAGCCCCAGCATTTT. Its translation is CASSTGTGSNQPQHF.

This clone has just one count. The V gene is TRBV9, the J gene TRBJ1-5; perhaps TRBD1 as D (6 bases). There are 14 residues in the CDR3. CDR1 and CDR2 from the germline V gene are SGDLS and YYNGEE. V dropped 3 bases and J dropped 5 bases, with 12 bases sitting between them. In nucleotides, the CDR3 is TGTGCCAGCAGCGCCCACAGGGATGATCAGCCCCAGCATTTT. This sequence encodes CASSAHRDDQPQHF.

This clone came up a few times. The chain employs TRBV19 and TRBJ1-2; maybe TRBD1 (5 bases). Per the germline V gene, CDR1 is LNHDA and CDR2 is SQIVND (reference sequence). The CDR3 loop spans 14 amino acids. Trimming removed 2 bases at V and 4 bases at J, with 11 bases between. CDR3 DNA sequence: TGTGCCAGTAGTATACCAGGGATCAGCTATGGCTACACCTTC. This gives the protein CASSIPGISYGYTF.

V and J are TRBV7-8 and TRBJ1-4, with a tentative D call TRBD1 (5 bases). Trimming cost V 5 bases and J 9 bases, with 19 bases left between them. Germline CDR1 SGHVS, CDR2 FQNEAQ. This CDR3 comprises 15 residues. CDR3 coding DNA: TGTGCCAGCAGCCGGGGGGGTAGGGCGTTGCAAAAACTGTTTTTT. Protein sequence: CASSRGGRALQKLFF.

This chain joins TRBV5-4 and TRBJ1-2, with 11 bases identical to TRBD1. The CDR3 is 17 amino acids. Germline-derived CDR1 and CDR2 are SGHNT and YYREEE (reference sequence). The V gene end was trimmed by 4 bases and the J gene end by 0 bases; junction bases not matched to a gene: 8. The CDR3 bases are TGTGCCAGCAGCGGAGGGACAGGGGGATGGGCTAACTATGGCTACACCTTC. This encodes CASSGGTGGWANYGYTF.

The chain couples TRBV11-2 to TRBJ2-2, with 10 bases identical to TRBD2. V shed 3 bases and J 6 bases; nucleotides not matched to a gene: 13. Germline loops: CDR1 SGHAT, CDR2 FQNNGV. The CDR3 consists of 18 residues. The CDR3 here is CASSLRPTLAGGAGELFF. CDR3 nucleotide sequence: TGTGCCAGCAGCTTGCGTCCGACTTTAGCGGGAGGCGCCGGGGAGCTGTTTTTT.

The CDR3 loop is CASSRSSGGSSYNEQFF. The DNA for the CDR3 is TGTGCCAGCAGCCGGTCTAGCGGGGGTAGCTCCTACAATGAGCAGTTCTTC. This chain uses TRBV6-4 with TRBJ2-1, with 10 bases identical to TRBD2. Germline V gene sequence: CDR1 MRHNA, CDR2 SNTAGT. V was clipped by 6 bases and J by 0 bases; unmatched bases: 8. There are 17 residues in the CDR3.

The rearrangement links TRBV7-6 to TRBJ2-3; 11 positions match TRBD2. This CDR3 has 17 amino acids. Germline CDR1 is SGHVS and CDR2 is FNYEAQ. The trim removed 5 bases at V and 6 bases at J, leaving 13 bases unmatched. The chain's CDR3 is CASSDGLAGGSWDTQYF. The DNA for the CDR3 is TGTGCCAGCAGCGACGGACTAGCGGGCGGTTCGTGGGATACGCAGTATTTT.

The genes are TRBV30 and TRBJ2-1; D not certain. Looked up from germline, CDR1 is GTSNPN and CDR2 is SVGIG (reference sequence). The length of the CDR3 is 16 residues. The V and J ends lost 0 bases and 5 bases respectively, with 17 bases between them. The CDR3 DNA is TGTGCCTGGAGTGTAGTTAGGCAGGTTTCTAACAATGAGCAGTTCTTC. Amino acid sequence: CAWSVVRQVSNNEQFF.

This clone was counted a few times. The CDR3 DNA follows: TGTGCCAGCAGCCAAGGGCCCCCGGGGTACTACGAGCAGTACTTC. Its translation: CASSQGPPGYYEQYF. The rearrangement uses TRBV14 and TRBJ2-7; D may be TRBD2 (5 bases). The V end lost 1 base, the J end lost 3 bases, and 13 bases lay between the germline ends. The CDR3 loop spans 15 amino acids. Germline V gene lookup returns CDR1 SGHDN and CDR2 FVKESK.

The CDR3 region has the DNA TGTGCCAGCTCACCAACCGGGACAGGGGTGGACGGCTACACCTTC. This codes for CASSPTGTGVDGYTF. The genes are TRBV18 and TRBJ1-2; 10 bases agree with TRBD1. The CDR3 contains 15 residues. V shed 2 bases and J 8 bases; nucleotides not matched to a gene: 8. Germline CDR1 KGHSH, CDR2 LQKENI.

The chain uses TRBV2 and TRBJ2-4, with 9 bases fitting TRBD2. With V trimmed by 6 bases and J by 5 bases, 2 bases remained unmatched. Germline V gene sequence: CDR1 SNHLY, CDR2 FYNNEI. This CDR3 is 13 amino acids long. The CDR3 DNA is TGTGCCAGCAGGAGGACTAGCGAAAACATTCAGTACTTC. Amino acid sequence: CASRRTSENIQYF.

This rearrangement joins TRBV30 to TRBJ1-3; D call uncertain. The V end lost 1 base, the J end lost 0 bases, and 13 bases lay between the germline ends. Germline CDR1 GTSNPN, CDR2 SVGIG (reference sequence). The CDR3 is 16 residues long. The CDR3 sequence: CAWSDEVALSGNTIYF. The CDR3 DNA reads TGTGCCTGGAGTGACGAAGTGGCCCTCTCTGGAAACACCATATATTTT.